This TCR beta chain was observed in a study of CXCR3-negative and CXCR3-positive naive CD8 T cells. Study-wide results and caveats: CXCR3 expression dropped partially after cryopreservation, and most assays relied on fresh PBMCs. Greater hydrophobicity was found in TRB CDR3s of CXCR3-positive naive cells than of CXCR3-negative naive cells.

With UMI labels, 5' RACE was used to prepare the TRB cDNA libraries. TCRdb reprocessed the 5' RACE reads and reports one entry per CDR3 protein, with no DNA. This sample's table has about 24,000 distinct CDR3 sequences. In germline, CDR1 is SEHNR, CDR2 FQNEAQ (reference sequence). This CDR3 spans 15 amino acids. Each CD8+ T cell subset was sorted in triplicate, 250,000 to 300,000 cells each. CD45RO-CCR7+CD27+CD95- expression identified naive CD8+ T cells. On this clonotype: Its antigen remains unidentified.

Sequenced material: naive CXCR3- CD8+ T cells from blood. Regarding subset: CD45RO-CCR7+CD27+CD95- naive CD8+ T cells lacking CXCR3 (TNR3-). This clonotype was sampled from a human donor in good health. Some clones in this sample may be carry-over from other donors' samples. The rearrangement links TRBV7-9 to TRBJ1-6; with no DNA, the TCRdb D assignment of TRBD1 cannot be verified. CDR3 sequence reads: CASSSAQGADSPLHF.